This T cell receptor (beta chain) appears in the sequencing data of a study of shared clonotypes between healthy human individuals. Study-level results: Clonotypes that were shared across a handful of donors made up about 4.5% of naive CD4 clonotypes.

CDR3 length equals 16 residues. Germline V gene data show CDR1 as SGHTA and CDR2 as FQGNSA. V gave up 5 bases and J gave up 7 bases; unmatched junction bases: 11. In the authors' methods: Quality scores were absent from the junction-only immunoSEQ sequences, so filtering differed. Some clones are missing from TCRdb's copy, which holds only in-frame ones; the method was immunoSEQ multiplex PCR. V, J and clone size derive from that table, while D and trimming were established from the DNA sequence. Found here are about 960,000 clones, 76% of them singletons; the top ten hold about 1.5%. Comments on this clone: The antigen remains unidentified.

The chain is built from TRBV7-2 and TRBJ2-3; TRBD2 matches at 11 bases. The clonotype comes from a man younger than 35 in good health. Sample: memory CD4+ T cells sorted from blood. Subset given: CD45RA-negative fraction. Here the CDR3 DNA reads TGTGCCAGCAGCCCCGATTTAGCGGGAGGGCCCCATACGCAGTATTTT. It translates to CASSPDLAGGPHTQYF.